This TCR beta chain was sequenced during a study of CD8 T cells in Susac syndrome. General observations from the study: TCR sequencing and HLA analysis covered a relatively small number of individuals.

Germline V lookup: CDR1 LNHDA, CDR2 SQIVND (reference sequence). V shed 3 bases and J shed 9 bases, with 18 bases lying between them. The CDR3 spans 15 residues. In regard to this clonotype: Its target is not known.

After extraction with the RNeasy kit, roughly 0.5 to 1 ug of the RNA was reverse transcribed using random hexamers. Amplification of TCR beta CDR3 used immunoSEQ multiplex PCR across 54 Vbeta and 13 Jbeta. Via MiXCR, TCRdb re-called the immunoSEQ multiplex PCR reads, giving one row per CDR3 protein. The sample shows approximately 300,000 distinct CDR3 sequences, about 91% of them seen only once. CD8+ and CD4+ blood T cells underwent TCR beta sequencing. The multiple sclerosis controls were treatment-naive patients with relapsing-remitting disease that was stable or active. The sequence derives from a human donor with multiple sclerosis. This sequence joins TRBV19 and TRBJ1-5, with D tentatively TRBD1 (5 bases). Material for sequencing was CD8+ T cells from PBMCs. CDR3 amino acids: CASSIGSRANRPQHF. The CDR3 nucleotides are TGTGCCAGTAGTATCGGGAGCAGGGCGAACAGGCCCCAGCATTTT. Complete variable domain (other parts from reference TRBV19 and TRBJ1-5): DGGITQSPKYLFRKEGQNVTLSCEQNLNHDAMYWYRQDPGQGLRLIYYSQIVNDFQKGDIAEGYSVSREKKESFPLTVTSAQKNPTAFYLCASSIGSRANRPQHFGDGTRLSIL.